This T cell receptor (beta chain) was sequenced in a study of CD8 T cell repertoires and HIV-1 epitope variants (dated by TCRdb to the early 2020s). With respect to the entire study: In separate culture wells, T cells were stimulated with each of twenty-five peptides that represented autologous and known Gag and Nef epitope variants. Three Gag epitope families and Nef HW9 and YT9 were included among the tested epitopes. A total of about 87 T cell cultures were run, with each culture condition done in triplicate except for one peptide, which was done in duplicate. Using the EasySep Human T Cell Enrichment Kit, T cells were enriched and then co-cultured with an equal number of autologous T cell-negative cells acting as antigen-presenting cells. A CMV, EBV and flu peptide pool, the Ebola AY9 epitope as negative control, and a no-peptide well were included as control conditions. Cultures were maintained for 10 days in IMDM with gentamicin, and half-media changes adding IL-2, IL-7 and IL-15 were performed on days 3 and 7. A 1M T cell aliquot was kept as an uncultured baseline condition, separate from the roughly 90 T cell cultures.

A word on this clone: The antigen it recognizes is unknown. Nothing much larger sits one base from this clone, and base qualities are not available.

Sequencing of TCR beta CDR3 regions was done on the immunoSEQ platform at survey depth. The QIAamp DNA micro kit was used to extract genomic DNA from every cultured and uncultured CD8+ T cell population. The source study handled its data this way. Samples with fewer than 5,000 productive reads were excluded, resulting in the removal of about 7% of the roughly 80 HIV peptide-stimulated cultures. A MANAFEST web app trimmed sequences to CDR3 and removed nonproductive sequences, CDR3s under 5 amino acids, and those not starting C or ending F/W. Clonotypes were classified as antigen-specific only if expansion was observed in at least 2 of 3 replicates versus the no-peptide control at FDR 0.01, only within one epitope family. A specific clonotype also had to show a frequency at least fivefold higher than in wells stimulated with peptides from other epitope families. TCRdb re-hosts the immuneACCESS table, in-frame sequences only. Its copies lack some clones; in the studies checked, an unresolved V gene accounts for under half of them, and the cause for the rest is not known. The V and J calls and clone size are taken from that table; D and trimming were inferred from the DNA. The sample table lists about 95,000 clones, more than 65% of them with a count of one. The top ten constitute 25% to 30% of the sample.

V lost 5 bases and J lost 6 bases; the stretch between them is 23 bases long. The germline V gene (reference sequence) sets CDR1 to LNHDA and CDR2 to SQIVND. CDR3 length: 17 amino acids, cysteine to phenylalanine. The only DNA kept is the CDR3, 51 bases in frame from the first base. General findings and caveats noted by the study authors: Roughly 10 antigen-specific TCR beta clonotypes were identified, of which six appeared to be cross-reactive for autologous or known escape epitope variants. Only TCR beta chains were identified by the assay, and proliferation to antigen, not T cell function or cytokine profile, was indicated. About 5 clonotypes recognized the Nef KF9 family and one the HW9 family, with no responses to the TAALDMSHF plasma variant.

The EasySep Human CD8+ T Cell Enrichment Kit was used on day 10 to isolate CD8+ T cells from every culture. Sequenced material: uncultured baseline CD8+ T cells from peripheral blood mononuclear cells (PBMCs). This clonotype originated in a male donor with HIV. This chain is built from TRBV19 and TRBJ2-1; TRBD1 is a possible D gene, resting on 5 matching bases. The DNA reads TGTGCCAGTAGTTCTCCCCCAGGAAGGGGTGATGGCAATGAGCAGTTCTTC. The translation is CASSSPPGRGDGNEQFF. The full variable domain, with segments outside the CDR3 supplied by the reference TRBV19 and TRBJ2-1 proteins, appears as DGGITQSPKYLFRKEGQNVTLSCEQNLNHDAMYWYRQDPGQGLRLIYYSQIVNDFQKGDIAEGYSVSREKKESFPLTVTSAQKNPTAFYLCASSSPPGRGDGNEQFFGPGTRLTVL.